The 28 T cell receptor beta chains reported below all come from one sample, sequenced in a study of T-cell reconstitution after alpha-beta-depleted transplantation in children. Researchers prepared the TCRbeta library using unique molecular identifiers, the study reports. TCRdb re-analysed the PCR reads in MiXCR, keeping a single row per CDR3 protein. This sample carries a few hundred thousand distinct CDR3 sequences, 9% to 10% of them seen once, and the ten largest clones take approximately 4.7%. Material: PBMCs from the stem cell graft donor, obtained from the stem cell graft. The receptors derive from a human donor who donated a stem cell graft to a child with SCID.

The chain recombines TRBV4-2 with TRBJ2-7, with D tentatively TRBD2 (6 bases). Germline-derived CDR1 and CDR2 are LGHNA and YNFKEQ. V lost 0 bases and J lost 3, with 9 bases in between. The CDR3 consists of 14 residues. The CDR3 here is CASSQDGGDYEQYF. In nucleotides, the CDR3 is TGTGCCAGCAGCCAAGATGGCGGGGACTACGAGCAGTACTTC.

CDR3 nucleotide sequence: TGTGCCAGCAGCCCCCGGTGGCTGGCCAAAAACATTCAGTACTTC. It translates to CASSPRWLAKNIQYF. The chain couples TRBV7-8 to TRBJ2-4, with D hard to call. CDR1 SGHVS and CDR2 FQNEAQ come from the germline V gene. This CDR3 is built from 15 residues. Trimming stripped 5 bases from V and 1 base from J, with 12 bases between.

With regard to this clonotype: This clone may be a read error of a much larger clone one base away. This chain connects TRBV20-1 to TRBJ2-2; 11 nucleotides match TRBD1. Germline CDR1 and CDR2: DFQATT and SNEGSKA (reference sequence). The CDR3 covers 17 residues. CDR3 amino acids: CCARDRGTGGTTGELFF. CDR3 nucleotides: TGCTGTGCTAGAGACAGGGGGACAGGGGGGACCACCGGGGAGCTGTTTTTT.

There are many counts of this clonotype. This chain uses TRBV28 with TRBJ2-7; possible D gene TRBD1, 6 bases. Germline lookup yields CDR1 MDHEN and CDR2 SYDVKM. V was clipped by 5 bases and J by 2 bases, with 16 bases between them. CDR3 length: 15 amino acids. The CDR3 loop reads CASSVPGEGAYEQYF. In DNA form, the CDR3 reads TGTGCCAGCAGTGTCCCAGGGGAAGGGGCCTACGAGCAGTACTTC.

This clonotype was observed a few times. V and J are TRBV29-1 and TRBJ2-1; tentatively, D is TRBD1 (5 bases). With 3 bases removed from V and 6 bases from J, the gap between germline ends came to 6 bases. The CDR3 covers 11 residues. The germline gives CDR1 SQVTM, CDR2 ANQGSEA. CDR3 DNA: TGCAGCGTTGAGGGGCGCAATGAGCAGTTCTTC. Translated: CSVEGRNEQFF.

As regards this clonotype: A read error may explain this, as a much larger clone is one base away. This chain joins TRBV7-9 and TRBJ1-1; unclear D gene. The CDR3 runs 12 residues. Germline lookup yields CDR1 SEHNR and CDR2 FQNEAQ (reference sequence). CDR3 bases: TGTGCCAGCAGGTTCGGGCCAACTGAAGCTTCCTTT. Its translation: CASRFGPTEASF.

This clonotype has a handful of counts. V is TRBV7-3 and J is TRBJ2-1, with D possibly TRBD2 on 5 matching bases. There are 15 residues in the CDR3. Germline CDR1 and CDR2: SGHTA and FQGTGA. Trimming stripped 0 bases from V and 1 base from J, with 7 bases between. CDR3 sequence: CASSLTRDSYNEQFF. The CDR3 bases are TGTGCCAGCAGCTTAACGAGGGATTCCTACAATGAGCAGTTCTTC. The full variable domain, completed using reference TRBV7-3 and TRBJ2-1, is GAGVSQTPSNKVTEKGKYVELRCDPISGHTALYWYRQSLGQGPEFLIYFQGTGAADDSGLPNDRFFAVRPEGSVSTLKIQRTERGDSAVYLCASSLTRDSYNEQFFGPGTRLTVL.

This chain uses TRBV6-2 or TRBV6-3 with TRBJ1-5; maybe TRBD1 (5 bases). CDR1 MNHEY and CDR2 SVGEGT come from the germline V gene. The V and J ends lost 5 bases and 6 bases respectively, with 11 bases between them. This CDR3 spans 13 amino acids. The CDR3 region is CASSQLQVQPQHF. Here the CDR3 DNA reads TGTGCCAGCAGTCAGCTACAGGTTCAGCCCCAGCATTTT.

In this sample, this clonotype turned up many times. V and J are TRBV7-2 and TRBJ2-5; D possibly corresponds to TRBD2 (6 bases). Trimming took 1 base from V and 7 from J, leaving 22 bases between them. The CDR3 is 17 amino acids. Germline V gives CDR1 SGHTA, CDR2 FQGNSA. The CDR3 spells CASSLVSVGDSGRTQYF. Written as DNA, the CDR3 is TGTGCCAGCAGCTTAGTGTCGGTGGGGGACTCTGGTCGGACCCAGTACTTC.

This clonotype showed up many times. The chain couples TRBV12-3 or TRBV12-4 to TRBJ2-2; a weak D match, TRBD2 (5 bases). The CDR3 covers 13 residues. V gave up 6 bases and J gave up 7 bases, with 12 bases separating them. The CDR3, as DNA: TGTGCCAGCAGAACGGGGTCCGGCGGGGAGCTGTTTTTT. Amino acid sequence: CASRTGSGGELFF.

The sample holds many counts of this clonotype. The chain uses TRBV5-1 and TRBJ2-5; 7 bases line up with TRBD2. CDR1 is SGHRS, CDR2 YFSETQ, per germline. V gave up 1 base and J gave up 0 bases; unmatched junction bases: 6. This CDR3 has 16 amino acids. CDR3 nucleotides: TGCGCCAGCAGCTTGTACCCTAGCGGAAACCAAGAGACCCAGTACTTC. It specifies CASSLYPSGNQETQYF.

This clonotype was recorded many times. This chain connects TRBV11-2 to TRBJ1-4, with a weak D call TRBD1 (6 bases). Looked up from germline, CDR1 is SGHAT and CDR2 is FQNNGV. Trimming shortened V by 4 bases and J by 3 bases, and 12 bases separated the two germline ends. This CDR3 is built from 15 residues. The CDR3 DNA reads as TGTGCCAGCAGCTGGAGGGGGGGCCCTAATGAAAAACTGTTTTTT. Encoded protein: CASSWRGGPNEKLFF.

This clonotype was found many times. The chain employs TRBV11-1 and TRBJ2-6, with a weak D call TRBD2 (5 bases). The CDR3 loop spans 18 amino acids. The V gene's germline CDR1 is SGHAT and CDR2 FQDESV (reference sequence). V dropped 2 bases and J dropped 2 bases, with 16 bases sitting between them. DNA of the CDR3: TGTGCCAGCAGCTTAATCGCCGGGGTAACCACTGGGGCCAACGTCCTGACTTTC. Translating gives CASSLIAGVTTGANVLTF.

V is TRBV5-6 and J is TRBJ1-5; D may be TRBD1 (6 bases). Trimming removed 4 bases at V and 6 bases at J, with 20 bases between. CDR3 length: 16 residues. Germline V gene lookup returns CDR1 SGHDT and CDR2 YYEEEE. CDR3 in DNA: TGTGCCAGCAGCACCTGGGGAGGGGGGGCGGTTCAGCCCCAGCATTTT. Its protein product is CASSTWGGGAVQPQHF. The full variable domain, its missing parts supplied by reference TRBV5-6 and TRBJ1-5, is DAGVTQSPTHLIKTRGQQVTLRCSPKSGHDTVSWYQQALGQGPQFIFQYYEEEERQRGNFPDRFSGHQFPNYSSELNVNALLLGDSALYLCASSTWGGGAVQPQHFGDGTRLSIL.

The chain has TRBV29-1 and TRBJ2-1, with 7 bases matching TRBD2. The CDR3 extends over 14 amino acids. V lost 4 bases to trimming and J lost 10 bases; unmatched junction nucleotides: 13. Germline-derived CDR1 and CDR2 are SQVTM and ANQGSEA. CDR3 in DNA: TGCAGCGTTGGGACTAGAGCGCTTTCGGGGGAGCAGTTCTTC. Translation gives CSVGTRALSGEQFF.

This chain connects TRBV20-1 to TRBJ2-5; 7 bases align to TRBD1. This CDR3 contains 14 residues. The trim removed 5 bases at V and 1 base at J, leaving 7 bases unmatched. Germline-derived CDR1 and CDR2 are DFQATT and SNEGSKA (reference sequence). As DNA, the CDR3 is TGCAGTGCTGAGACCCGACAGGGCCAAGAGACCCAGTACTTC. It translates to CSAETRQGQETQYF.

The rearrangement uses TRBV11-2 and TRBJ1-6; D possibly corresponds to TRBD1 (6 bases). V shed 5 bases and J shed 7 bases, with 30 bases lying between them. In germline, CDR1 is SGHAT, CDR2 FQNNGV. The CDR3 has 20 residues. The CDR3 protein is CASSPLRGLRGPLYNSPLHF. The CDR3 nucleotides read TGTGCCAGCAGCCCACTAAGGGGTCTCAGGGGCCCACTATACAATTCACCCCTCCACTTT.

This clonotype was counted many times. The V call is TRBV5-1, the J call TRBJ2-3; 9 bases match TRBD1. Losses at the gene ends were 4 bases for V and 2 bases for J; bases not matched to a gene: 8. Germline V CDR1 and CDR2: SGHRS, YFSETQ. The CDR3 length is 16 residues. The CDR3 DNA reads TGCGCCAGCAGCCGTTGGACAGGGGCCTTCACAGATACGCAGTATTTT. This translates into CASSRWTGAFTDTQYF. Looking up the rest from reference TRBV5-1 and TRBJ2-3 gives the full variable domain: KAGVTQTPRYLIKTRGQQVTLSCSPISGHRSVSWYQQTPGQGLQFLFEYFSETQRNKGNFPGRFSGRQFSNSRSEMNVSTLELGDSALYLCASSRWTGAFTDTQYFGPGTRLTVL.

This clonotype was detected many times. The V and J genes are TRBV7-9 and TRBJ1-1; 8 nucleotides align to TRBD1. Trimming removed 6 bases from V and 4 bases from J; junction bases left unmatched: 7. From germline, CDR1 is SEHNR and CDR2 FQNEAQ (reference sequence). The CDR3 spans 14 residues. CDR3 loop: CASRTDRDGTEAFF. The CDR3 DNA sequence: TGTGCCAGCAGGACGGACAGGGACGGCACTGAAGCTTTCTTT.

This clonotype was observed at least ten times. The chain couples TRBV5-1 to TRBJ2-1; tentatively, D is TRBD1 (5 bases). The CDR3 has 16 residues. The ends were cut back, 0 bases at V and 4 bases at J, with 14 bases in the middle. The germline V gene has CDR1 SGHRS and CDR2 YFSETQ. CDR3 in DNA: TGCGCCAGCAGCTTGGACCTGGCAGGGCCTTACAATGAGCAGTTCTTC. Translation: CASSLDLAGPYNEQFF.

This clonotype showed up many times. The chain uses TRBV3-1 and TRBJ2-2; 7 bases map to TRBD1. The CDR3 extends over 14 amino acids. Trimming cost V 4 bases and J 7 bases; bases outside gene matches: 6. Germline CDR1 reads LGHDT; CDR2 reads YNNKEL (reference sequence). Here the CDR3 DNA reads TGTGCCAGCAGCCCGCGGCAGGGGGTCGGGGAGCTGTTTTTT. Translating gives CASSPRQGVGELFF.

This clonotype has ten or more counts. This chain connects TRBV6-1 to TRBJ2-7, with D uncertain. This CDR3 spans 17 amino acids. Trimming cost V 2 bases and J 2 bases, with 19 bases left between them. The germline gives CDR1 MNHNS, CDR2 SASEGT. CDR3: CASSERPPEQFAYEQYF. Written as DNA, the CDR3 is TGTGCCAGCAGTGAAAGACCCCCGGAGCAGTTTGCCTACGAGCAGTACTTC.

Ten or more counts support this clonotype. The chain joins TRBV16 to TRBJ1-2; D gene unclear. The CDR3 contains 12 residues. The V gene lost 2 bases and the J gene lost 4 bases, with 5 bases spanning the gap. Germline V CDR1 and CDR2: KGHSY, FQNENV. The CDR3 reads CASSQGFYGYTF. The CDR3 DNA follows: TGTGCCAGCAGCCAAGGCTTCTATGGCTACACCTTC. The full variable domain, rest sourced from reference TRBV16 and TRBJ1-2, is GEEVAQTPKHLVRGEGQKAKLYCAPIKGHSYVFWYQQVLKNEFKFLISFQNENVFDETGMPKERFSAKCLPNSPCSLEIQATKLEDSAVYFCASSQGFYGYTFGSGTRLTVV.

This clonotype has a count of ten or more. This chain joins TRBV5-1 and TRBJ2-3, with 10 positions matching TRBD2. V lost 0 bases, J lost 3 bases, and 4 bases stayed unmatched. This CDR3 has 16 amino acids. Germline V lookup: CDR1 SGHRS, CDR2 YFSETQ. The CDR3 loop is CASSLGSSGGTDTQYF. The CDR3 DNA follows: TGCGCCAGCAGCTTGGGGTCTAGCGGGGGTACAGATACGCAGTATTTT. Complete variable domain (other parts from reference TRBV5-1 and TRBJ2-3): KAGVTQTPRYLIKTRGQQVTLSCSPISGHRSVSWYQQTPGQGLQFLFEYFSETQRNKGNFPGRFSGRQFSNSRSEMNVSTLELGDSALYLCASSLGSSGGTDTQYFGPGTRLTVL.

This clonotype was observed many times. The chain uses TRBV7-9 and TRBJ1-4; 9 bases are shared with TRBD1. Looked up from germline, CDR1 is SEHNR and CDR2 is FQNEAQ (reference sequence). The CDR3 extends over 15 amino acids. The trim removed 2 bases at V and 8 bases at J, leaving 6 bases unmatched. The CDR3 is CASSLWGTGFEKLFF. The CDR3 nucleotides are TGTGCCAGCAGCTTATGGGGGACAGGGTTCGAAAAACTGTTTTTT.

This clonotype was observed many times. The chain couples TRBV27 to TRBJ1-5; D might be TRBD1 (5 bases). The CDR3 sequence is 14 residues long. Germline CDR1 is MNHEY and CDR2 is SMNVEV (reference sequence). V lost 4 bases and J 5 bases, leaving 12 bases between the germline ends. CDR3 coding DNA: TGTGCCAGCAGTTCCTCCGACAGCTATCAGCCCCAGCATTTT. Encoded protein: CASSSSDSYQPQHF.

Only a few counts were recorded for this clonotype. The V gene is TRBV6-5, the J gene TRBJ2-7; maybe TRBD1 (5 bases). The CDR3 length is 14 residues. Germline V gene sequence: CDR1 MNHEY, CDR2 SVGAGI. V lost 2 bases and J lost 3, with 11 bases in between. The CDR3 sequence: CASSYAGISYEQYF. Here the CDR3 DNA reads TGTGCCAGCAGTTACGCAGGGATAAGCTACGAGCAGTACTTC.

This clonotype was counted between two and nine times. The rearrangement uses TRBV11-2 and TRBJ2-1, with 9 nucleotides matching TRBD2. The CDR3 spans 18 residues. Looked up from germline, CDR1 is SGHAT and CDR2 is FQNNGV. Trimming took 3 bases from V and 8 from J; bases not matched to a gene: 17. The CDR3 spells CASSFRPPASGVFDEQFF. CDR3 DNA: TGTGCCAGCAGCTTCCGCCCCCCGGCTAGCGGGGTATTCGATGAGCAGTTCTTC.